This TCR beta chain was sequenced during a study of coeliac disease. Study information: Coeliac patients had newly diagnosed active disease, refractory type I disease, or gluten-free diet control. Without high-resolution HLA typing, biased TRBV7-2 usage was examined as a proof of principle. General study points: Control samples showed higher TRB and TRG clonality than intraepithelial and lamina propria samples in active celiac disease. TRB repertoires were largely private, with most amino acid sequences found in only one sample.

Turning to this clone: Its antigen is undetermined.

This table comes from immunoSEQ multiplex PCR, and its TCRdb copy is limited to in-frame clones, with some not included. The sample lists under 9,500 clones; 57% were seen once. After removal of 4 bases from V and 4 bases from J, the junction contained 2 bases not matched to a gene. CDR1 is SGHRS, CDR2 YFSETQ, per germline. The CDR3 runs to 13 residues. This receptor was taken from a woman aged 55-70 years with celiac disease. The material sequenced was intraepithelial lymphocytes from the gut. The chain joins TRBV5-1 to TRBJ2-7; 10 bases match TRBD2. CDR3 DNA sequence: TGCGCCAGCAGCAAGCGGGAGGGGTACGAGCAGTACTTC. This encodes CASSKREGYEQYF.